The sequence of this TCR beta chain was determined in a study of cytomegalovirus exposure and HLA in healthy donors. The overall study: An early release of data contained 75 million to 90 million unique TCRs, which came from HLA-typed donors.

These donors, healthy bone marrow donors, were studied. V trimming: 1 base; J trimming: 0 bases; junction bases outside the gene matches: 3. Germline V gene sequence: CDR1 LGHNA, CDR2 YNFKEQ. This CDR3 is 16 amino acids long. Primers for the PCR totalled 60 Vbeta and 13 Jbeta. Profiling relied on immunoSEQ multiplex PCR, and the TCRdb table lists in-frame clones only, not all of them. The sample holds approximately 110,000 clones, around 78% seen once. This clone was recorded a few times. Sequencing used PBMCs. The sequence was obtained from a man between 60 and 75 years old in good health and CMV-seropositive. This chain joins TRBV4-2 and TRBJ2-4; 7 bases are a match to TRBD2. CDR3: CASSQGGGIAKNIQYF. The CDR3 DNA reads TGTGCCAGCAGCCAAGGGGGGGGGATAGCCAAAAACATTCAGTACTTC.